This TCR beta chain was obtained from a study of T cells in Graves' hyperthyroidism and ophthalmopathy. Study-level findings and limits: Ophthalmopathy was separated from stable hyperthyroidism by a 13 V-J model. Blood also held most thyroid clonotypes expanded beyond 0.001.

This clonotype was picked up a small number of times. Its antigen is currently unknown. A much larger clonotype is one base distant, so this may be a read error. From RNA transcripts, TCR beta CDR3 regions were amplified. HTBI primers drove first-round RT-PCR of the TCR CDR3. TCRdb recomputed calls from the multiplex PCR reads with MiXCR, one row per CDR3 protein. The table has roughly 240,000 distinct CDR3 sequences, approximately 25% seen once. Diagnoses used clinical symptoms, serum thyroxine and TRAb, thyroid ultrasound and orbital computed tomography. From approximately 9.3 ml of fresh peripheral blood, PBMCs were isolated. Germline V CDR1 and CDR2: SQVTM, ANQGSEA. The CDR3 extends over 14 amino acids. V was clipped by 4 bases and J by 2 bases, with 15 bases between them.

The chain joins TRBV29-1 to TRBJ2-7; possible D gene TRBD1, 6 bases. Material for sequencing was blood. The TCR sequence derives from a woman aged 40-49 years with Graves' ophthalmopathy. In nucleotides, the CDR3 is TGCAGCGTTGTCTACCGGGACACGGCCTACGAGCAGTACTTC. Translated: CSVVYRDTAYEQYF.